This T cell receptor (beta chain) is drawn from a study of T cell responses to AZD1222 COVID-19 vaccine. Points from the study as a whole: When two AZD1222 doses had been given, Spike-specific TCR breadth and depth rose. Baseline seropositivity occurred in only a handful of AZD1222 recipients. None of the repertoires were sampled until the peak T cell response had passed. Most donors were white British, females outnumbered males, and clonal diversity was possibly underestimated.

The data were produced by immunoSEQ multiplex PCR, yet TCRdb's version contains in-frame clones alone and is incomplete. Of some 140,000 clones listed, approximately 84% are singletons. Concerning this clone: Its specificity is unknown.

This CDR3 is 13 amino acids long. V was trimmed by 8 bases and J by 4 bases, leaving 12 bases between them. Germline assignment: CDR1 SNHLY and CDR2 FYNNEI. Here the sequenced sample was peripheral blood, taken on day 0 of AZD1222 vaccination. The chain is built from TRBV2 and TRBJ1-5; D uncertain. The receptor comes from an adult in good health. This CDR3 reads CASVRTQNQPQHF. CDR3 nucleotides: TGTGCCAGCGTGAGGACGCAGAATCAGCCCCAGCATTTT.